This TCR beta chain was identified during a study of T cell responses to AZD1222 COVID-19 vaccine. About the research overall: Second-dose recipients at about 4 or about 12 weeks were treated as one pooled group.

Concerning this clone itself: What it binds is unknown.

The CDR3 covers 12 residues. Trimming removed 5 bases from V and 8 bases from J; junction bases left unmatched: 4. Germline lookup yields CDR1 MDHEN and CDR2 SYDVKM. Clones were read by immunoSEQ multiplex PCR, and TCRdb kept only the in-frame ones, dropping some. The sample yields about 92,000 clones, approximately 84% seen once. Study findings and constraints: The number of AZD1222 recipients seropositive at baseline was only five to seven. Clonal diversity was possibly underestimated, and the donors were mostly white British, with more females. Scientists sampled the repertoires only once the peak T cell response had passed.

V is TRBV28 and J is TRBJ1-2, with TRBD1 matching 8 bases. This receptor was obtained from an adult in good health. Source: peripheral blood, taken on day 0 of AZD1222 vaccination. CDR3 amino acids: CASSGGQGGYTF. CDR3 nucleotide sequence: TGTGCCAGCAGTGGCGGACAGGGCGGCTACACCTTC.